Listed below are T cell receptor beta chains from one sample, sequenced in a study of shared clonotypes between healthy human individuals. The table came from immunoSEQ multiplex PCR; TCRdb's copy has only in-frame clones and leaves some out. This sample has some 900,000 clones, with over 60% found just once. The sample was memory CD4+ T cells sorted from blood. Receptors were obtained from a man in his late teens or twenties in good health. The CDR3 runs from the conserved cysteine through the conserved F or W. Each record gives: D gene, J gene, clone size, V gene, CDR3 DNA, CDR3 protein. A D gene is named only where the DNA matches it firmly. A row's size may be missing; if present it is once, few, many or a size class.

>NA|TRBJ2-7|NA|TRBV7-9
TGTGCCAGCAGCTTCGGGCAGGGCTACGAGCAGTACTTC
CASSFGQGYEQYF
>NA|TRBJ1-2|NA|TRBV7-2
TGTGCCAGCAGCTTAGAGGTCCCACATGGCTACACCTTC
CASSLEVPHGYTF
>NA|TRBJ2-2|NA|TRBV27
TGTGCCAGCAGTACATTCCTCGGGGAGCTGTTTTTT
CASSTFLGELFF
>TRBD2|TRBJ2-1|NA|TRBV18
TGTGCCAGCTCACCACTAACAGCGGGACTTACTCATGAGCAGTTCTTC
CASSPLTAGLTHEQFF
>NA|TRBJ1-6|NA|TRBV6-5
TGTGCCAGCAGTTACGTGGGGGCTTCACCCCTCCACTTT
CASSYVGASPLHF
>NA|TRBJ2-1|NA|TRBV19
TGTGCCAGTAGTATGGGGGGACACCTCAATGAGCAGTTCTTC
CASSMGGHLNEQFF
>TRBD2|TRBJ2-7|NA|TRBV2
TGTGCCAGCAGCTTCACTAGCGGCCTCTCCTACGAGCAGTACTTC
CASSFTSGLSYEQYF
>NA|TRBJ1-1|many|TRBV6-6
TGTGCCAGCAGTTACTCAGACACTGAAGCTTTCTTT
CASSYSDTEAFF
>TRBD1|TRBJ2-2|NA|TRBV11-2
TGTGCCAGCAGCTCGACCGGGACAGCTACCGGGGAGCTGTTTTTT
CASSSTGTATGELFF
>TRBD1|TRBJ2-7|once|TRBV6-5
TGTGCCAGCAGTACAGGGGGCTCCTACGAGCAGTACTTC
CASSTGGSYEQYF
>NA|TRBJ1-4|NA|TRBV9
TGTGCCAGCAGCGAGGGAGGACAACTTAAAAAACTGTTTTTT
CASSEGGQLKKLFF
>NA|TRBJ2-2|NA|TRBV6-5
TGTGCCAGCAGTTCCCAGATTCACAACACCGGGGAGCTGTTTTTT
CASSSQIHNTGELFF
>TRBD1|TRBJ2-7|NA|TRBV6-5
TGTGCCAGCAGTTACTCGTGGACAGGATCCTACGAGCAGTACTTC
CASSYSWTGSYEQYF
>TRBD1|TRBJ1-4|many|TRBV30
TGTGCCTGGAGTAGACAGGGGACTAATGAAAAACTGTTTTTT
CAWSRQGTNEKLFF
>TRBD1|TRBJ2-7|NA|TRBV10-1
TGCGCCAGCAGCCGGGACAGGGGCTACGAGCAGTACTTC
CASSRDRGYEQYF
>TRBD1|TRBJ1-1|NA|TRBV18
TGTGCCAGCTCACCTGGACAGGGGGCAAGATTGAACACTGAAGCTTTCTTT
CASSPGQGARLNTEAFF
>NA|TRBJ1-5|NA|TRBV4-1
TGCGCCAGCAGCCCCGGTGAAATCAATCAGCCCCAGCATTTT
CASSPGEINQPQHF
>TRBD1|TRBJ2-1|NA|TRBV7-2
TGTGCCAGCAGCCCTAGACAGGGGGTGAACAATGAGCAGTTCTTC
CASSPRQGVNNEQFF
>NA|TRBJ1-5|NA|TRBV6-1
TGTGCCAGCAGTGATTTAAGCAATCAGCCCCAGCATTTT
CASSDLSNQPQHF
>NA|TRBJ1-5|NA|TRBV6-1
TGTGCCACCTTTGGTAGGAGGGATCAGCCCCAGCATTTT
CATFGRRDQPQHF
>NA|TRBJ2-1|NA|TRBV25-1
TGTGCCAGCTCTGGCGGGGGCGCCAGCTCCTACAATGAGCAGTTCTTC
CASSGGGASSYNEQFF
>NA|TRBJ1-1|NA|TRBV15
TGTGCCACCAGCAGAGAGATGGGGACGCTAACAGCTTTCTTT
CATSREMGTLTAFF
>NA|TRBJ1-5|NA|TRBV19
TGTGCCAGTAGTACGATTTATAGCAATCAGCCCCAGCATTTT
CASSTIYSNQPQHF
>TRBD1|TRBJ1-4|NA|TRBV5-1
TGCGCCAGCAGCGAGGGACAGTCTAATGAAAAACTGTTTTTT
CASSEGQSNEKLFF
>TRBD2|TRBJ2-7|once|TRBV19
TGTGCCAGTAGTATGGTAGCGGGAGCAGGGTCCTACGAGCAGTACTTC
CASSMVAGAGSYEQYF
>NA|TRBJ1-2|NA|TRBV28
TGTGCCAGCAGGCCCCAAGGCGTGGACAGCAACTATGGCTACACCTTC
CASRPQGVDSNYGYTF
>NA|TRBJ2-7|NA|TRBV18
TGTGCCAGCTCACCAAAGAGACCGTACGAGCAGTACTTC
CASSPKRPYEQYF
>NA|TRBJ2-4|NA|TRBV18
TGTGCCAGCTCAGAAGAGGGGCAGAAGTCGCCCAAAAACATTCAGTACTTC
CASSEEGQKSPKNIQYF
>NA|TRBJ1-5|NA|TRBV2
TGTGCCAGCGCAGTAGAGGGCGGCCAGCCCCAGCATTTT
CASAVEGGQPQHF
>TRBD1|TRBJ2-1|NA|TRBV9
TGTGCCAGCAGCGTACAGGGGGCGTCCTACAATGAGCAGTTCTTC
CASSVQGASYNEQFF
>TRBD1|TRBJ2-3|NA|TRBV5-1
TGCGCCAGCAGCCTGGGACAGGCTGGAACAGATACGCAGTATTTT
CASSLGQAGTDTQYF
>NA|TRBJ1-1|NA|TRBV28
TGTGCCAGCAGGCCAAGGAAAACTGAAGCTTTCTTT
CASRPRKTEAFF
>TRBD2|TRBJ2-3|NA|TRBV11-2
TGTGCCAGCAGCTTCGGTAGCGGGAGCTTCGGTACAGATACGCAGTATTTT
CASSFGSGSFGTDTQYF
>NA|TRBJ1-1|few|TRBV28
TGTGCCAGCAGGGAACAGGGGAACACTGAAGCTTTCTTT
CASREQGNTEAFF
>NA|TRBJ2-5|NA|TRBV18
TGTGCCAGCTCTCTCGGGGTACAAGAGACCCAGTACTTC
CASSLGVQETQYF
>TRBD1|TRBJ2-7|NA|TRBV7-6
TGTGCCAGCAGCCGGGACAGGAGCTCAGAGCAGTACTTC
CASSRDRSSEQYF
>NA|TRBJ1-2|NA|TRBV19
TGTGCCAGTAGTCCGTGGGGGACGGCAACTAACTATGGCTACACCTTC
CASSPWGTATNYGYTF
>TRBD1|TRBJ2-7|once|TRBV29-1
TGCAGCGTTTCTGGATCCCGGGACAGGGACGAGCAGTACTTC
CSVSGSRDRDEQYF
>TRBD2|TRBJ2-1|NA|TRBV19
TGTGCCAGTACGGCGGGAGGACGGTATGAGCAGTTCTTC
CASTAGGRYEQFF
>TRBD2|TRBJ2-7|NA|TRBV10-1
TGCGCCAGCAGTGATTTAGCGGGCCCGAGCTCCTACGAGCAGTACTTC
CASSDLAGPSSYEQYF
>NA|TRBJ1-1|NA|TRBV6-4
TGTGCCAGCAGTCGCTCTCTGGGGGCTGGGCGAGCTTTCTTT
CASSRSLGAGRAFF
>NA|TRBJ1-5|few|TRBV6-1
TGTGCCAGCAGTGAGGTGGGGGCTCGGAGCAATCAGCCCCAGCATTTT
CASSEVGARSNQPQHF
>NA|TRBJ1-6|NA|TRBV25-1
TGTGCCAGCAGTGTCGCGGGACCACTGAAGGCGTCACCCCTCCACTTT
CASSVAGPLKASPLHF
>NA|TRBJ2-5|NA|TRBV6-5
TGTGCCAGCAGCCGGACAGTGGACCAAGAGACCCAGTACTTC
CASSRTVDQETQYF
>TRBD2|TRBJ2-1|NA|TRBV25-1
TGTGCCAGCAGTGGGGGGACTAGGAGTTGGAATGAGCAGTTCTTC
CASSGGTRSWNEQFF
>NA|TRBJ1-1|once|TRBV7-9
TGTGCCAGCAGCCATTATGAAGCTTTCTTT
CASSHYEAFF
>NA|TRBJ2-7|NA|TRBV19
TGTGCCAGTAGTTTTTCGGCGGGGATCGAGCAGTACTTC
CASSFSAGIEQYF
>NA|TRBJ2-3|NA|TRBV10-1
TGCGCCAGCAGTGACGGAAGCAGCACAGATACGCAGTATTTT
CASSDGSSTDTQYF
>NA|TRBJ2-7|few|TRBV6-6
TGTGCCAGCAGTGAGAGTGTAGGGCGCTACGAGCAGTACTTC
CASSESVGRYEQYF
>NA|TRBJ1-5|NA|TRBV6-5
TGTGCCAGCAGTCCTCGGCCCTCGAGGAATCAGCCCCAGCATTTT
CASSPRPSRNQPQHF
>TRBD2|TRBJ2-6|once|TRBV19
TGTGCCAGTAGCCGGGAGGGGACCTCTGGGGCCAACGTCCTGACTTTC
CASSREGTSGANVLTF
>TRBD1|TRBJ2-7|NA|TRBV18
TGTGCCAGCTCACCAGGGACAGGGTTTCGCGAGCAGTACTTC
CASSPGTGFREQYF
>NA|TRBJ1-6|NA|TRBV7-9
TGTGCCAGCAGCTTGGTTGGGCGAGATTCACCCCTCCACTTT
CASSLVGRDSPLHF
>NA|TRBJ1-1|NA|TRBV6-6
TGTGCCAGCAGTTTGAATCAGGACCCGAACACTGAAGCTTTCTTT
CASSLNQDPNTEAFF
>NA|TRBJ2-5|NA|TRBV7-9
TGTGCCAGCAGTCCTGGACGGCTTCAAGAGACCCAGTACTTC
CASSPGRLQETQYF
>NA|TRBJ1-6|NA|TRBV6-1
TGTGCCAGCGGGAAAGATAAACGGGCACCCCTCCACTTT
CASGKDKRAPLHF
>NA|TRBJ2-7|NA|TRBV7-2
TGTGCCAGCAGCTTACCTTCCATAACCTACGAGCAGTACTTC
CASSLPSITYEQYF
>TRBD1|TRBJ2-2|many|TRBV5-1
TGCGCCAGCAGCTTGAATGGACAGGCGAACACCGGGGAGCTGTTTTTT
CASSLNGQANTGELFF